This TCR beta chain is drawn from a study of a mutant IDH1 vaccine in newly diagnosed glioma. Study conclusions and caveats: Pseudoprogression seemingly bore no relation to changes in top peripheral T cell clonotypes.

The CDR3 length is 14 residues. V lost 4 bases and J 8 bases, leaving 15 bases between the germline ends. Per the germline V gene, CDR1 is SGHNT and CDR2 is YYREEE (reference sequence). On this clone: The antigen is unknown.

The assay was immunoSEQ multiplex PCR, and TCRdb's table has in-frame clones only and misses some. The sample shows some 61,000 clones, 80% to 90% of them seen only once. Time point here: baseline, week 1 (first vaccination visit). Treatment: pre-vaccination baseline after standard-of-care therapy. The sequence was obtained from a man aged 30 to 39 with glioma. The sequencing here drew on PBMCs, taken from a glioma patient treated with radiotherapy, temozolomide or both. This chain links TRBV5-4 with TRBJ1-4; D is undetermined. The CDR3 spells CASSPHLGREKLFF. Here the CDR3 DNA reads TGTGCCAGCAGCCCACACCTTGGGAGAGAAAAACTGTTTTTT.